These 31 T cell receptor beta chains originate from one sample sequenced in a study of CD8+ T cells in alopecia areata. The sequencing template was cDNA reverse transcribed from extracted RNA. Produced via immunoSEQ multiplex PCR; TCRdb's table is partial and in-frame only. The data contain 60,000 to 70,000 clones, approximately 43% of them singletons. This specimen consisted of CD8+ T cells sorted from blood, obtained at week 0. The receptors were gathered from a human donor with alopecia areata.

The CDR3 DNA sequence: TGTGCCAGCAGCTTAGATTCCGCGGCTAGCGCGCAGTTCTTC. This gives the protein CASSLDSAASAQFF. This rearrangement joins TRBV11-2 to TRBJ2-1; weak D call: TRBD2 (6 bases). There are 14 residues in the CDR3. The V gene lost 0 bases and the J gene lost 12 bases, with 15 bases spanning the gap. The germline CDR1 and CDR2 sequences are SGHAT and FQNNGV.

The V call is TRBV13, the J call TRBJ2-7; 7 bases line up with TRBD1. V gave up 1 base and J gave up 3 bases; unmatched junction bases: 9. The CDR3 is 16 amino acids. Germline V gene lookup returns CDR1 PRHDT and CDR2 FYEKMQ (reference sequence). CDR3 in amino acids: CASSLATGTAIYEQYF. The CDR3 region has the DNA TGTGCCAGCAGCTTAGCCACCGGGACAGCCATCTACGAGCAGTACTTC.

The chain's CDR3 is CASKGRFTDTQYF. Here the CDR3 DNA reads TGTGCCAGCAAAGGACGCTTCACAGATACGCAGTATTTT. The chain joins TRBV7-6 to TRBJ2-3; D gene uncertain. The length of the CDR3 is 13 residues. The V gene's germline CDR1 is SGHVS and CDR2 FNYEAQ. V lost 7 bases and J lost 2, with 10 bases in between.

This chain uses TRBV29-1 with TRBJ2-7, with 9 bases fitting TRBD1. The CDR3 spans 13 residues. The V and J ends lost 6 bases and 5 bases, in that order; junction bases with no gene match: 8. The germline gives CDR1 SQVTM, CDR2 ANQGSEA. CDR3 in amino acids: CSVGEDRGHEQYF. CDR3 nucleotides: TGCAGCGTGGGGGAGGACAGGGGCCACGAGCAGTACTTC.

Of note for this clone: A far larger clone lies a single base away; this is likely a read error. The V call is TRBV23-1, the J call TRBJ2-1; TRBD2 matches 12 bases. TRBV23-1 falls under the ORF class, with uncertain function. This CDR3 spans 16 amino acids. The junction had 10 bases not matched to a gene; V was cut back by 6 bases and J by 7 bases. The CDR3 nucleotides are TGCGCCAGCAGCTTGGTTCCTAGCGGGAGGGGGAATGAGCAGTTCTTC. Translating it yields CASSLVPSGRGNEQFF.

This clone appeared a few times. J is TRBJ1-5 and V is TRBV19; D not certain. CDR3 length equals 14 residues. Germline V CDR1 and CDR2: LNHDA, SQIVND (reference sequence). The germline V and J ends were trimmed by 1 base and 11 bases, with 15 bases remaining between them. CDR3 residues: CASSIGAGSQAQHF. The CDR3 coding sequence is TGTGCCAGTAGTATAGGTGCAGGTAGTCAAGCCCAGCATTTT.

This clone was recorded only once. V and J are TRBV30 and TRBJ2-7; tentative D call: TRBD1 (5 bases). Trimming shortened V by 3 bases and J by 4 bases, and 22 bases separated the two germline ends. The CDR3 sequence is 16 residues long. Germline CDR1 is GTSNPN and CDR2 is SVGIG (reference sequence). This CDR3 reads CAWSRAVEPAGYEQYF. The CDR3 DNA is TGTGCCTGGAGCAGGGCAGTCGAACCGGCCGGGTACGAGCAGTACTTC.

The gene calls are TRBV11-1 and TRBJ2-1; 8 bases line up with TRBD1. V trimming: 5 bases; J trimming: 5 bases; junction bases outside the gene matches: 11. Germline V gene lookup returns CDR1 SGHAT and CDR2 FQDESV (reference sequence). This CDR3 contains 16 residues. CDR3 in amino acids: CASSRPGRGPDNEQFF. The DNA of the CDR3 is TGTGCCAGCAGCCGACCGGGCAGGGGGCCGGACAATGAGCAGTTCTTC.

As for this clone: Other DNA variants within this sample encode the same CDR3. The gene calls are TRBV5-1 and TRBJ2-7, with 9 bases matching TRBD1. The CDR3 is 13 residues long. Germline lookup yields CDR1 SGHRS and CDR2 YFSETQ. The V segment lost 3 bases and the J segment 5 bases; nucleotides outside the gene matches: 3. The CDR3 protein is CASSSGQGDEQYF. For the CDR3, the DNA is TGCGCCAGCAGCTCGGGACAGGGCGACGAGCAGTACTTC.

The chain uses TRBV2 and TRBJ2-7; TRBD2 matches at 12 bases. The CDR3 is 16 residues long. V shed 6 bases and J 3 bases; nucleotides not matched to a gene: 9. Germline CDR1 and CDR2: SNHLY and FYNNEI. The DNA for the CDR3 is TGTGCCAGCAGCGTTTCCCGGACTAGCGGGATCTACGAGCAGTACTTC. Amino acid sequence: CASSVSRTSGIYEQYF.

In its sample, this clone was seen a few times. The rearrangement joins TRBV19 to TRBJ2-1; TRBD2 might be the D (6 bases). The CDR3 is 16 residues long. Per the germline V gene, CDR1 is LNHDA and CDR2 is SQIVND (reference sequence). V was cut by 3 bases and J by 6 bases, with 18 bases left in between. CDR3 DNA: TGTGCCAGTAGTATTATCGCGGGCGGAGGGGCCAATGAGCAGTTCTTC. Amino acid sequence: CASSIIAGGGANEQFF.

This chain connects TRBV2 to TRBJ1-5, with D uncertain. V was cut by 2 bases and J by 1 base, with 15 bases left in between. CDR1 is SNHLY and CDR2 is FYNNEI in the germline V gene. This CDR3 is built from 17 residues. The chain's CDR3 is CASSEIWVGRSNQPQHF. CDR3 in DNA: TGTGCCAGCAGTGAAATTTGGGTAGGGAGAAGCAATCAGCCCCAGCATTTT.

This rearrangement joins TRBV4-3 to TRBJ1-2, with TRBD1 matching over 8 bases. Germline assignment: CDR1 LGHNA and CDR2 YSLEER. The CDR3 spans 15 residues. After removal of 4 bases from V and 3 bases from J, the junction contained 7 bases not matched to a gene. CDR3 DNA: TGCGCCAGCAGCCTTTCGACAGGGGTGCACTATGGCTACACCTTC. Protein: CASSLSTGVHYGYTF.

The sample holds a few counts of this clone. The genes are TRBV29-1 and TRBJ2-3; TRBD1 might be the D (6 bases). Germline V gene sequence: CDR1 SQVTM, CDR2 ANQGSEA. The CDR3 contains 11 residues. Trimming took off 7 bases at V and 1 base at J, with 6 bases between the two ends. CDR3 coding DNA: TGCAGCGGGACAGGCACAGATACGCAGTATTTT. Translated, it gives CSGTGTDTQYF.

The chain couples TRBV19 to TRBJ2-7, with 15 bases lining up with TRBD2. V trimming: 0 bases; J trimming: 2 bases; junction bases outside the gene matches: 8. CDR3 length: 19 residues. Looked up from germline, CDR1 is LNHDA and CDR2 is SQIVND (reference sequence). Here the CDR3 DNA reads TGTGCCAGTAGTATAGACCCACCCGGGACTAGCGGGAGGACCTACGAGCAGTACTTC. Translated: CASSIDPPGTSGRTYEQYF. Supplemented by reference TRBV19 and TRBJ2-7, the full variable domain reads DGGITQSPKYLFRKEGQNVTLSCEQNLNHDAMYWYRQDPGQGLRLIYYSQIVNDFQKGDIAEGYSVSREKKESFPLTVTSAQKNPTAFYLCASSIDPPGTSGRTYEQYFGPGTRLTVT.

The gene calls are TRBV29-1 and TRBJ2-7, with D perhaps assigned TRBD1 or TRBD2 (5 bases each). The CDR3 sequence is 12 residues long. The V end was cut by 4 bases, the J end by 3 bases, with 10 bases between. Germline V gives CDR1 SQVTM, CDR2 ANQGSEA. The CDR3 reads CSVVRESYEQYF. CDR3 in DNA: TGCAGCGTTGTCAGGGAGAGCTACGAGCAGTACTTC.

This clone was counted a few times. This chain uses TRBV14 with TRBJ2-7; 7 nucleotides align to TRBD1. Per the germline V gene, CDR1 is SGHDN and CDR2 is FVKESK. V lost 3 bases, J lost 3 bases, and 5 bases stayed unmatched. The CDR3 has 14 amino acids. The CDR3 region has the DNA TGTGCCAGCAGCCACGGGACAGCCGGCTACGAGCAGTACTTC. It codes for CASSHGTAGYEQYF.

V gene TRBV29-1 combines with J gene TRBJ1-2, with TRBD1 matching over 7 bases. The germline gives CDR1 SQVTM, CDR2 ANQGSEA. This CDR3 region has 14 residues. The trim removed 7 bases at V and 5 bases at J, leaving 13 bases unmatched. The CDR3 DNA sequence: TGCAGCGCCTTTCTAGGGGACAGCCCTTATGGCTACACCTTC. Translation: CSAFLGDSPYGYTF.

The V call is TRBV14, the J call TRBJ2-7; D not resolved. Germline CDR1 SGHDN, CDR2 FVKESK. V was shortened by 1 base and J by 3 bases, with 13 bases between the two germline ends. The CDR3 extends over 15 amino acids. The DNA of the CDR3 is TGTGCCAGCAGCCAAGGAGATCGTAGTGGCTACGAGCAGTACTTC. This gives the protein CASSQGDRSGYEQYF.

This rearrangement joins TRBV7-8 to TRBJ1-2, with 9 bases fitting TRBD1. Trimming took 1 base from V and 6 from J; bases not matched to a gene: 3. The CDR3 covers 14 residues. Germline CDR1 SGHVS, CDR2 FQNEAQ. The DNA for the CDR3 is TGTGCCAGCAGCTTAGACAGGGGGCAGGATGGCTACACCTTC. It specifies CASSLDRGQDGYTF. Full variable domain (rest looked up from reference TRBV7-8 and TRBJ1-2): GAGVSQSPRYKVAKRGQDVALRCDPISGHVSLFWYQQALGQGPEFLTYFQNEAQLDKSGLPSDRFFAERPEGSVSTLKIQRTQQEDSAVYLCASSLDRGQDGYTFGSGTRLTVV.

J is TRBJ2-3 and V is TRBV6-4; D may match TRBD1 or TRBD2 (5 bases each). V lost 0 bases, J lost 8 bases, and 15 bases lay in between. CDR3 size: 15 residues. Looked up from germline, CDR1 is MRHNA and CDR2 is SNTAGT. CDR3 region: CASSDSFEGMGTQYF. The CDR3 DNA reads as TGTGCCAGCAGTGACTCCTTCGAGGGGATGGGTACGCAGTATTTT.

This clone has only a few counts. The J gene is TRBJ1-2, the V gene TRBV28, with D tentatively TRBD1 (6 bases). Per germline, CDR1 MDHEN and CDR2 SYDVKM. The CDR3 totals 14 residues. V lost 5 bases and J lost 4, with 14 bases in between. CDR3 region: CASSAEGGSYGYTF. The CDR3 DNA follows: TGTGCCAGCAGTGCTGAGGGGGGAAGCTATGGCTACACCTTC.

V usage is TRBV19 and J usage is TRBJ1-5, with a weak D call TRBD1 (5 bases). This CDR3 region has 13 residues. Germline CDR1 LNHDA, CDR2 SQIVND (reference sequence). Trimming took 7 bases from V and 3 from J, leaving 10 bases between them. The CDR3 coding sequence is TGTGCCAGTACTTGGACAACCAATCAGCCCCAGCATTTT. Translation: CASTWTTNQPQHF.

The chain carries TRBV7-8 and TRBJ2-7; a weak D match, TRBD1 (6 bases). Trimming took off 4 bases at V and 2 bases at J, with 15 bases between the two ends. CDR3 length: 15 amino acids. Germline CDR1 is SGHVS and CDR2 is FQNEAQ. The DNA of the CDR3 is TGTGCCAGCAGCTGGTCAGGGGTGCATCCCTACGAGCAGTACTTC. It encodes CASSWSGVHPYEQYF.

This clone appeared a few times. The chain uses TRBV4-1 and TRBJ2-5; 7 bases are shared with TRBD2. Germline CDR1 reads MGHRA; CDR2 reads YSYEKL. J was trimmed by 1 base and V by 5 bases; bases with no gene match: 4. There are 14 residues in the CDR3. The CDR3 protein is CASSNPSGQETQYF. The CDR3 nucleotides are TGCGCCAGCAGCAATCCTAGCGGCCAAGAGACCCAGTACTTC.

This clone was picked up one time. This rearrangement joins TRBV7-6 to TRBJ1-4; no clear D. Germline CDR1 and CDR2: SGHVS and FNYEAQ. V was clipped by 5 bases and J by 8 bases, with 15 bases between them. The CDR3 loop spans 14 amino acids. The DNA for the CDR3 is TGTGCCAGCAGCGTGGGTTCCGGGTTAGAAAAACTGTTTTTT. Amino acid sequence: CASSVGSGLEKLFF.

A few counts support this clone. The germline gene is not matched at one end of the junction; a read error may be the cause. J is TRBJ2-1 and V is TRBV28; D gene ambiguous. Per germline, CDR1 MDHEN and CDR2 SYDVKM. The length of the CDR3 is 11 residues. The CDR3 sequence: CASSSNNEQFF. The CDR3 DNA is TGTGCCAGCAGCTCCAACAATGAGCAGTTCTTC.

By share, this clone counts as medium-sized (0.01 to 0.1%). The CDR3: CASSFRPDIQMDTQYF. The CDR3 DNA sequence: TGTGCCAGCAGCTTTCGCCCAGACATTCAAATGGATACGCAGTATTTT. The rearrangement uses TRBV7-2 and TRBJ2-3, with D uncertain. The germline V gene encodes CDR1 SGHTA and CDR2 FQGNSA. The CDR3 runs to 16 residues. Trimming cost V 3 bases and J 6 bases, with 19 bases left between them.

This clone was found a few times. V usage is TRBV29-1 and J usage is TRBJ2-1; 10 bases fit TRBD1. The CDR3 length is 14 residues. J lost 5 bases, V lost 7 bases, and 8 bases had no gene match. The V gene's germline CDR1 is SQVTM and CDR2 ANQGSEA. This chain's CDR3 is CSASLGTGDNEQFF. CDR3 nucleotides: TGCAGCGCCTCGCTAGGGACAGGGGACAATGAGCAGTTCTTC.

The chain is built from TRBV9 and TRBJ2-3; D is tentatively TRBD1 or TRBD2 (6 bases each). Per germline, CDR1 SGDLS and CDR2 YYNGEE. V was trimmed by 2 bases and J by 0 bases, leaving 13 bases between them. This CDR3 spans 16 amino acids. In DNA, the CDR3 is TGTGCCAGCAGCGTCATTACAGGGACTAGCACAGATACGCAGTATTTT. Translation: CASSVITGTSTDTQYF. Full variable domain (missing parts from reference TRBV9 and TRBJ2-3): DSGVTQTPKHLITATGQRVTLRCSPRSGDLSVYWYQQSLDQGLQFLIQYYNGEERAKGNILERFSAQQFPDLHSELNLSSLELGDSALYFCASSVITGTSTDTQYFGPGTRLTVL.

The rearrangement links TRBV29-1 to TRBJ2-2; D may be TRBD2 (6 bases). Between the trimmed V and J ends, which lost 6 bases and 6 bases, there was a span of 17 bases. Germline lookup yields CDR1 SQVTM and CDR2 ANQGSEA. The CDR3 spans 14 residues. The CDR3, as DNA: TGCAGCGTCCAGGGAGGTGGAGGGTCCGGGGAGCTGTTTTTT. Translated: CSVQGGGGSGELFF.